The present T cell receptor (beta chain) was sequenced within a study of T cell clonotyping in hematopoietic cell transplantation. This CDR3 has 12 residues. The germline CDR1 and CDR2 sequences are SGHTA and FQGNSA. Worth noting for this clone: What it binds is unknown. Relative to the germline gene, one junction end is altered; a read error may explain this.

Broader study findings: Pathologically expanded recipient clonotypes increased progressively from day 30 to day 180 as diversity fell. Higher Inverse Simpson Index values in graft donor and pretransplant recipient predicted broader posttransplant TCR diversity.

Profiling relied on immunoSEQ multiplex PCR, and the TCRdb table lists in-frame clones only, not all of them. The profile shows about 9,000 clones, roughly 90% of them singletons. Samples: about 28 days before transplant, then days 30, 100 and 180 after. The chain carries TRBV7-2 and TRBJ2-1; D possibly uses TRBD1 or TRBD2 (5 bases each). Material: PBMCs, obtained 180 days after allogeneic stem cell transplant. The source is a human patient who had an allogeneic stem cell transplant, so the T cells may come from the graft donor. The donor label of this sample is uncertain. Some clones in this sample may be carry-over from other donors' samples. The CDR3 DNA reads TGTGCCAGCAGCCTAGCCGGGACGCCGCGGTTCTTC. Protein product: CASSLAGTPRFF.